The next 19 T cell receptor beta chains were all read from a single sample in a study of blood T cell repertoires in COVID-19. Method: immunoSEQ multiplex PCR; TCRdb's copy keeps in-frame clones and lacks some. The profile shows 400,000 to 450,000 clones, approximately 91% of them singletons. Source material: peripheral blood. These receptors all stem from a woman between 35 and 50 years old with COVID-19, enrolled during active disease.

V is TRBV5-6 and J is TRBJ2-7, with 9 bases that match TRBD2. CDR1 and CDR2 (germline): SGHDT, YYEEEE. V lost 2 bases to trimming and J lost 3 bases; unmatched junction nucleotides: 6. The CDR3 is 15 amino acids. The CDR3 spells CASSFPLAGLYEQYF. DNA of the CDR3: TGTGCCAGCAGCTTCCCACTAGCGGGTCTCTACGAGCAGTACTTC.

The chain has TRBV6-5 and TRBJ2-7; possible D gene TRBD1, 6 bases. The germline V and J ends were trimmed by 10 bases and 1 base, with 20 bases remaining between them. The CDR3 is 15 residues long. From germline, CDR1 is MNHEY and CDR2 SVGAGI. CDR3 amino acids: CATYTGTSNSYEQYF. The CDR3 DNA is TGTGCCACATATACCGGGACATCTAATTCCTACGAGCAGTACTTC.

The chain recombines TRBV7-2 with TRBJ2-3; tentative D call: TRBD2 (6 bases). Deletions cut 8 bases from V and 0 bases from J, with 12 bases between. The CDR3 covers 14 residues. Germline CDR1 SGHTA, CDR2 FQGNSA. CDR3 in DNA: TGTGCCAGCGCGCGGGGCGGTAGCACAGATACGCAGTATTTT. As protein: CASARGGSTDTQYF.

The chain employs TRBV2 and TRBJ1-1; TRBD1 matches at 9 bases. This CDR3 has 18 amino acids. Germline V gene sequence: CDR1 SNHLY, CDR2 FYNNEI. V lost 10 bases and J lost 0; bases outside the gene matches: 18. CDR3 in amino acids: CATLTPPGQGTMNTEAFF. The CDR3 nucleotides are TGTGCCACCTTGACTCCCCCGGGACAGGGAACAATGAACACTGAAGCTTTCTTT.

The J gene is TRBJ1-3, the V gene TRBV5-6, with D perhaps TRBD1 (5 bases). This CDR3 comprises 15 residues. From germline, CDR1 is SGHDT and CDR2 YYEEEE. V was cut by 4 bases and J by 0 bases, with 11 bases left in between. CDR3 coding DNA: TGTGCCAGCAGCCCGGGGGGATACTCTGGAAACACCATATATTTT. Its translation is CASSPGGYSGNTIYF.

Remarks on this clone: Sequence at one end of the junction differs from germline and may be a read error. This rearrangement joins TRBV30 to TRBJ2-7; 8 bases agree with TRBD1. This CDR3 contains 11 residues. The germline V gene encodes CDR1 GTSNPN and CDR2 SVGIG (reference sequence). The CDR3, as DNA: TGTGCCTGGGACAGGGGAAGTAAAGCGCACTTC. Protein product: CAWDRGSKAHF.

The genes are TRBV29-1 and TRBJ2-7, with 8 bases identical to TRBD1. V gave up 7 bases and J gave up 9 bases; unmatched junction bases: 8. The germline CDR1 and CDR2 sequences are SQVTM and ANQGSEA. The CDR3 loop spans 11 amino acids. In DNA form, the CDR3 reads TGCAGCGCGACAGGGGCCGTCGGGCAGTACTTC. Its translation is CSATGAVGQYF.

The gene calls are TRBV24-1 and TRBJ1-2, with D possibly being TRBD1 (5 bases). V shed 3 bases and J shed 5 bases, with 12 bases lying between them. Germline V gene lookup returns CDR1 KGHDR and CDR2 SFDVKD. The length of the CDR3 is 14 residues. The CDR3 is CATSDPPTAYGYTF. CDR3 DNA sequence: TGTGCCACCAGTGATCCGCCGACAGCTTATGGCTACACCTTC.

This sequence joins TRBV28 and TRBJ2-7, with unresolved D. Deletions cut 6 bases from V and 3 bases from J, with 6 bases between. The CDR3 length is 11 residues. Germline assignment: CDR1 MDHEN and CDR2 SYDVKM. CDR3 sequence: CASRTFYEQYF. The CDR3 bases are TGTGCCAGCAGGACATTCTACGAGCAGTACTTC.

The chain has TRBV7-9 and TRBJ1-4; 9 nucleotides match TRBD1. This CDR3 is built from 14 residues. V lost 5 bases and J lost 5; bases outside the gene matches: 3. Germline CDR1 and CDR2: SEHNR and FQNEAQ (reference sequence). The CDR3: CASSQGQGNEKLFF. As DNA, the CDR3 is TGTGCCAGCAGCCAGGGACAGGGCAATGAAAAACTGTTTTTT. Supplemented by reference TRBV7-9 and TRBJ1-4, the full variable domain reads DTGVSQNPRHKITKRGQNVTFRCDPISEHNRLYWYRQTLGQGPEFLTYFQNEAQLEKSRLLSDRFSAERPKGSFSTLEIQRTEQGDSAMYLCASSQGQGNEKLFFGSGTQLSVL.

This rearrangement joins TRBV9 to TRBJ1-1; the match to TRBD1 covers 7 bases. The CDR3 is 12 residues long. Germline V lookup: CDR1 SGDLS, CDR2 YYNGEE. The J segment lost 8 bases and the V segment lost 0 bases, leaving 1 base of the junction unmatched. The CDR3 nucleotides are TGTGCCAGCAGCGTAGGAGGGGGCGAAGCTTTCTTT. It encodes CASSVGGGEAFF.

The chain combines TRBV18 with TRBJ2-7, with 13 nucleotides matching TRBD2. In germline, CDR1 is KGHSH, CDR2 LQKENI. The CDR3 totals 15 residues. With 6 bases clipped from V and 5 bases from J, the junction kept 7 bases outside the gene matches. The CDR3, as DNA: TGTGCCAGCTCTCAAGGGACTAGCGGGGAGAACGAGCAGTACTTC. Residues: CASSQGTSGENEQYF.

The J gene is TRBJ1-3, the V gene TRBV9, with 10 nucleotides matching TRBD1. The J segment lost 7 bases and the V segment lost 4 bases, leaving 14 bases of the junction unmatched. The CDR3 consists of 17 residues. Germline lookup yields CDR1 SGDLS and CDR2 YYNGEE. CDR3 sequence reads: CASSPRGEGQGRNTIYF. CDR3 nucleotides: TGTGCCAGCAGCCCGAGGGGGGAGGGACAGGGGAGGAACACCATATATTTT.

The chain has TRBV7-9 and TRBJ1-1; 7 nucleotides agree with TRBD1. J lost 6 bases, V lost 5 bases, and 12 bases had no gene match. The CDR3 has 15 amino acids. Germline V gene sequence: CDR1 SEHNR, CDR2 FQNEAQ (reference sequence). The CDR3: CASSTTTGFPAEAFF. The CDR3 nucleotides read TGTGCCAGCAGCACGACGACAGGGTTCCCTGCTGAAGCTTTCTTT.

This clone has just one count. This chain joins TRBV24-1 and TRBJ2-1; 7 bases map to TRBD2. With 7 bases clipped from V and 6 bases from J, the junction kept 5 bases outside the gene matches. The CDR3 extends over 13 amino acids. Germline values: CDR1 KGHDR, CDR2 SFDVKD. The DNA of the CDR3 is TGTGCCACCAGCCCCCGGGGGGTCAATGAGCAGTTCTTC. Its protein product is CATSPRGVNEQFF.

The chain has TRBV5-1 and TRBJ2-7; D possibly corresponds to TRBD2 (6 bases). Germline CDR1 and CDR2: SGHRS and YFSETQ. V lost 2 bases and J 0 bases, leaving 15 bases between the germline ends. The CDR3 length is 16 residues. CDR3 protein: CASSFTGRQSSYEQYF. The CDR3 region has the DNA TGCGCCAGCAGCTTTACCGGGAGACAGAGCTCCTACGAGCAGTACTTC.

This clone has only a few counts. The V gene is TRBV19, the J gene TRBJ1-6; D perhaps matches TRBD1 (5 bases). Deletions cut 6 bases from V and 0 bases from J, with 15 bases between. This CDR3 region has 17 residues. CDR1 and CDR2 (germline): LNHDA, SQIVND (reference sequence). CDR3 nucleotide sequence: TGTGCCAGTAGCCGAGACAGTATGAGCTCCTATAATTCACCCCTCCACTTT. Translation gives CASSRDSMSSYNSPLHF.

Details on this clone: Since a much larger clone is just one base distant, this may be a read error. Other DNA sequences in this specimen translate into the identical CDR3. J is TRBJ2-2 and V is TRBV6-4; TRBD1 is a possible D gene (6 bases). The CDR3 has 13 amino acids. Germline CDR1 is MRHNA and CDR2 is SNTAGT. Trimming shortened V by 4 bases and J by 3 bases, and 6 bases separated the two germline ends. The CDR3 loop is CASSGTDTGELFF. CDR3 coding DNA: TGTGCCAGCAGTGGGACAGACACCGGGGAGCTGTTTTTT.

With respect to this clone: A read error may produce the germline difference seen at one junction end. The chain combines TRBV7-7 with TRBJ2-1, with D maybe TRBD2 (7 bases). Germline V gene data show CDR1 as SSHAT and CDR2 as FNYEAQ (reference sequence). The CDR3 has 15 residues. The CDR3 reads CASSHREGRYNEQFF. The CDR3, as DNA: TGTGCTAGCAGCCACAGGGAGGGGAGATACAATGAGCAGTTCTTC.